The T cell receptor beta chain described here comes from a study of T cell responses to AZD1222 COVID-19 vaccine. General observations from the study: Of spike-specific TCRs, nearly half reportedly target regions left unmutated in variants. The repertoires were collected only after the peak T cell response. Increased Spike-specific TCR breadth and depth were observed after two AZD1222 doses.

In regard to this clone: Its antigen is still unknown.

Trimming removed 0 bases at V and 3 bases at J, with 10 bases between. Germline V gene lookup returns CDR1 SGHDT and CDR2 YYEEEE. This CDR3 is built from 15 residues. Clones were read by immunoSEQ multiplex PCR, and TCRdb kept only the in-frame ones, dropping some. The profile shows under 95,000 clones, approximately 89% of them singletons. The genes are TRBV5-6 and TRBJ1-5; D unresolved. The origin of this receptor is an adult in good health. This material consisted of peripheral blood, taken on day 0 of AZD1222 vaccination. CDR3 coding DNA: TGTGCCAGCAGCTTGGGCCCAGAGCTCAATCAGCCCCAGCATTTT. Protein product: CASSLGPELNQPQHF.